This TCR beta chain was recorded in a study of CD8 T cells in Susac syndrome. Study background: Patients with Susac syndrome were therapy-naive, taking corticosteroids, with some also receiving intravenous immunoglobulin, or taking intravenous immunoglobulin alone at the time their blood was drawn. Regarding the study as a whole: Within total CD8+ repertoires, over 15 Susac-specific public clones were found, and within CD8+ TEMRA repertoires, roughly 5.

The V segment lost 5 bases and the J segment 3 bases; nucleotides outside the gene matches: 5. The CDR3 totals 14 residues. This clonotype was found a few times. What it binds is not known. Reverse transcription used roughly 0.45 to 1 ug RNA and random hexamers. Amplification of the TCR beta CDR3 was carried out by immunoSEQ multiplex PCR, which spanned a total of 54 Vbeta and 13 Jbeta segments. In TCRdb, the immunoSEQ multiplex PCR reads were re-called with MiXCR into one record per CDR3 protein. Of under 95,000 distinct CDR3 sequences in the sample, more than 85% were seen once. TCR beta sequencing covered blood CD8+ and CD4+ T cells.

The clonotype originates from a human donor with Susac syndrome. The V and J genes are TRBV12-3 or TRBV12-4 and TRBJ2-5; 8 nucleotides line up with TRBD1. The sequenced material came from CD8+ T cells from PBMCs. The CDR3 sequence: CASSPGQGEETQYF. The CDR3 bases are TGTGCCAGCAGTCCCGGACAGGGAGAAGAGACCCAGTACTTC.